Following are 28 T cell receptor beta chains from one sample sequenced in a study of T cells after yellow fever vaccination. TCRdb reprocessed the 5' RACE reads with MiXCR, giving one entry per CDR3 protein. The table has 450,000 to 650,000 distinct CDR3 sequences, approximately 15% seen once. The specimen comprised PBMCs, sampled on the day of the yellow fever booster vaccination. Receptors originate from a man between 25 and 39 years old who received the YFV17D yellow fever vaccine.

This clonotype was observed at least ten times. The CDR3 protein is CATSGTGSTGELFF. DNA for the CDR3: TGTGCCACCTCCGGGACAGGGAGCACCGGGGAGCTGTTTTTT. The rearrangement uses TRBV24-1 and TRBJ2-2, with 9 bases matching TRBD1. CDR1 is KGHDR, CDR2 SFDVKD, per germline. The CDR3 runs to 14 residues. The junction had 5 bases not matched to a gene; V was cut back by 9 bases and J by 4 bases.

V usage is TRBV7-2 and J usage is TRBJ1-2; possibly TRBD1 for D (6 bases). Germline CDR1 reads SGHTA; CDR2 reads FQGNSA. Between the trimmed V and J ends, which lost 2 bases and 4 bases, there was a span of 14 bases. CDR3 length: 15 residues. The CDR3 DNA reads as TGTGCCAGCAGCTTACTTTGGAGGGGGGCCTATGGCTACACCTTC. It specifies CASSLLWRGAYGYTF.

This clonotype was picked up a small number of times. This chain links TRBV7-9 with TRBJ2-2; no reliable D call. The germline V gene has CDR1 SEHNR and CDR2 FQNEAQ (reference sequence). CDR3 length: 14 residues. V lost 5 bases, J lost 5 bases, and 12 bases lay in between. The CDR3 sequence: CASSRDSRTGELFF. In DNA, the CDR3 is TGTGCCAGCAGCCGCGACTCCAGAACCGGGGAGCTGTTTTTT.

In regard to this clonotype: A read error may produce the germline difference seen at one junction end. CDR3 coding DNA: TGTGCCACCAGTTCCCGGACAGGAGACACTGAAGCTTTCTTT. Protein sequence: CATSSRTGDTEAFF. The V gene is TRBV28, the J gene TRBJ1-1; 7 nucleotides align to TRBD1. Germline CDR1 is MDHEN and CDR2 is SYDVKM. This CDR3 contains 14 residues.

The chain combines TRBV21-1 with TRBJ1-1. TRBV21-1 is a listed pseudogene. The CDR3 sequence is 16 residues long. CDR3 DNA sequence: TGTGCCAGCAGCAAAGGGAGTGCGGGCCGTCCCACTGAAGCTTTCTTT. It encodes CASSKGSAGRPTEAFF.

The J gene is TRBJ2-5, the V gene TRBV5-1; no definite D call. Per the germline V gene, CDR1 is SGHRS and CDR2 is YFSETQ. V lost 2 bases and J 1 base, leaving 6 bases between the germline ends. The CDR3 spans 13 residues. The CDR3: CASSFPAQETQYF. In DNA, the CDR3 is TGCGCCAGCAGCTTCCCAGCCCAAGAGACCCAGTACTTC.

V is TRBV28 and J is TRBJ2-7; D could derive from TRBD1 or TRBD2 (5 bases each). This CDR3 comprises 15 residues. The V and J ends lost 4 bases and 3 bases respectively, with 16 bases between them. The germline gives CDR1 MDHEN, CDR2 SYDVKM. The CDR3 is CASSSKPGRSYEQYF. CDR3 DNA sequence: TGTGCCAGCAGTTCCAAACCGGGACGGAGCTACGAGCAGTACTTC.

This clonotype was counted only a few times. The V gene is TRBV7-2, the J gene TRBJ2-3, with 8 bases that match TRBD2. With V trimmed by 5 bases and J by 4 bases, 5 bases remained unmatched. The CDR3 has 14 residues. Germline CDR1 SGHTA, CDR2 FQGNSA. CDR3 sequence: CASSRAGEPDTQYF. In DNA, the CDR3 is TGTGCCAGCAGCAGAGCGGGAGAACCAGATACGCAGTATTTT.

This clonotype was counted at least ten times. The chain's CDR3 is CATSRSGGTDTQYF. CDR3 sequence (DNA): TGTGCCACCAGCAGGTCAGGGGGCACAGATACGCAGTATTTT. The chain recombines TRBV15 with TRBJ2-3; a weak D match, TRBD1 (6 bases). Trimming took 3 bases from V and 1 from J, leaving 8 bases between them. The CDR3 is 14 amino acids. Germline V lookup: CDR1 LNHNV, CDR2 YYDKDF (reference sequence).

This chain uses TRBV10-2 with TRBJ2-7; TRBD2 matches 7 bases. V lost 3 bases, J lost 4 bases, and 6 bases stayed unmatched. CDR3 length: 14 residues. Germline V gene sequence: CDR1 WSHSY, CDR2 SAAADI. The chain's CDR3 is CASSDEGSGYEQYF. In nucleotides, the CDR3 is TGCGCCAGCAGTGACGAAGGTAGCGGGTACGAGCAGTACTTC.

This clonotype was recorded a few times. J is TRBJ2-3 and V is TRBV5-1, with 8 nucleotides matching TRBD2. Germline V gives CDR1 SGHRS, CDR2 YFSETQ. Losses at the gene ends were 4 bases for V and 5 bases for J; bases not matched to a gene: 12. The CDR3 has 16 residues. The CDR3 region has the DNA TGCGCCAGCAGCCCGTCGGGGGGAACTAGCGGAGATACGCAGTATTTT. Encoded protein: CASSPSGGTSGDTQYF.

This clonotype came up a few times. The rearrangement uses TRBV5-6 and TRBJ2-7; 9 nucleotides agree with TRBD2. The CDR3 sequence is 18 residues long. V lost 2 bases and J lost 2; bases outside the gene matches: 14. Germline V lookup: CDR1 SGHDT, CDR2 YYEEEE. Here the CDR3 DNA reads TGTGCCAGCAGCTTCAGGGCTAGCGGGACTGTTGTGACCTACGAGCAGTACTTC. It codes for CASSFRASGTVVTYEQYF.

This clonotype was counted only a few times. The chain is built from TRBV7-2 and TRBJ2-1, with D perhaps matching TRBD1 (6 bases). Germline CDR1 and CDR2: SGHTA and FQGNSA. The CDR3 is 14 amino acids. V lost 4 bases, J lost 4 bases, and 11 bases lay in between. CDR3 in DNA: TGTGCCAGCAGCTCGGCGACAGGTTACAATGAGCAGTTCTTC. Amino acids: CASSSATGYNEQFF.

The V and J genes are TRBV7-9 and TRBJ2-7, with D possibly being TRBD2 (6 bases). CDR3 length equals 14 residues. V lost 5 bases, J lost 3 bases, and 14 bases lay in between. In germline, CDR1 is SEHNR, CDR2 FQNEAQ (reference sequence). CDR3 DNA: TGTGCCAGCAGCCCCGCCGGGAGAGACTACGAGCAGTACTTC. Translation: CASSPAGRDYEQYF.

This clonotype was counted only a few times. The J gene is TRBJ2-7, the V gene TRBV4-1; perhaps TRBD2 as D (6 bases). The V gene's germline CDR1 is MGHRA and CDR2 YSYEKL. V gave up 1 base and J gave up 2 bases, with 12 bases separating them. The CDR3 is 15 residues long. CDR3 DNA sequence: TGCGCCAGCAGCCAAGTGATAGCGGAACCCTACGAGCAGTACTTC. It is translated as CASSQVIAEPYEQYF.

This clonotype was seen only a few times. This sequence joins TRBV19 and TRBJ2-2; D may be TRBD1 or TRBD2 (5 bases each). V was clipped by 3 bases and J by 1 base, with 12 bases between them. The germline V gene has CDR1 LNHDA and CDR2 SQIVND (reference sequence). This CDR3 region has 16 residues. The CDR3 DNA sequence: TGTGCCAGTAGTATTACCCGGGGCCTGAACACCGGGGAGCTGTTTTTT. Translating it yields CASSITRGLNTGELFF.

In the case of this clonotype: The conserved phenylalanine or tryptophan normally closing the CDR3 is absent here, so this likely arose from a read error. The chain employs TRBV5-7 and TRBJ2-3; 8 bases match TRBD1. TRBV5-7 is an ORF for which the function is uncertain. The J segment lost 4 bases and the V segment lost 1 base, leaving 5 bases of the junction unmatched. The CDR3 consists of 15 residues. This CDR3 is CASSLPGQGSDTQYI. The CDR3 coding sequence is TGTGCCAGCAGCTTGCCTGGACAGGGCTCAGATACGCAGTATATT.

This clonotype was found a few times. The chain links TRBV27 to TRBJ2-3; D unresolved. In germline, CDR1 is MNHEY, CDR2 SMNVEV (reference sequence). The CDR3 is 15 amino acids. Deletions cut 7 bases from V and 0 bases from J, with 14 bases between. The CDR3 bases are TGTGCCAGCACTATACTACGGTCTAGCACAGATACGCAGTATTTT. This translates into CASTILRSSTDTQYF.

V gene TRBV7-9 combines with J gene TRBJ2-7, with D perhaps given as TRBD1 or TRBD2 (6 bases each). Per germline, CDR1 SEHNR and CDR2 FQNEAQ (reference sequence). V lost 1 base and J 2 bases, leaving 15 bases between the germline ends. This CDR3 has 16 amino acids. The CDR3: CASSLGPGAPPYEQYF. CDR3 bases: TGTGCCAGCAGCTTAGGCCCGGGGGCGCCTCCCTACGAGCAGTACTTC.

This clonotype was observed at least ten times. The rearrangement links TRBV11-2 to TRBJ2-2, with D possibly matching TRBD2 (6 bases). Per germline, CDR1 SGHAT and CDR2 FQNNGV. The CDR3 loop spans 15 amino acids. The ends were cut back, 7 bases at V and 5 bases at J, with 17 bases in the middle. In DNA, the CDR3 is TGTGCCAGCACCGGAGGGCTAGTCGGAACCGGGGAGCTGTTTTTT. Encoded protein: CASTGGLVGTGELFF.

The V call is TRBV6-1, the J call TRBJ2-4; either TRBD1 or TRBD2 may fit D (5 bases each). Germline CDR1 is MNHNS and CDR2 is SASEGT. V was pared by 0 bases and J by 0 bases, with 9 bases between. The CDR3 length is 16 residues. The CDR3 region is CASSEATGLAKNIQYF. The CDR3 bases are TGTGCCAGCAGTGAAGCCACAGGACTAGCCAAAAACATTCAGTACTTC.

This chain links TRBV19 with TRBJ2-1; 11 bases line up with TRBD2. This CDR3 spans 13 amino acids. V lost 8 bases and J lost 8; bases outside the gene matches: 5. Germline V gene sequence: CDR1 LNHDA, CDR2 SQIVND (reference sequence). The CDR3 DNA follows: TGTGCCAGTCTAGCGGGAGGACGAGATGAGCAGTTCTTC. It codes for CASLAGGRDEQFF. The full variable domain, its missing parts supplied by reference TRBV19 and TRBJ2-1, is DGGITQSPKYLFRKEGQNVTLSCEQNLNHDAMYWYRQDPGQGLRLIYYSQIVNDFQKGDIAEGYSVSREKKESFPLTVTSAQKNPTAFYLCASLAGGRDEQFFGPGTRLTVL.

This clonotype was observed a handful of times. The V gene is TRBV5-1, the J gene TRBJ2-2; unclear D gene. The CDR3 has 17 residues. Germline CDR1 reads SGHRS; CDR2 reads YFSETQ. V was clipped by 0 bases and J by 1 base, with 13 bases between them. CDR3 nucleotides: TGCGCCAGCAGCTTGGAATTGGGCGGTTTGAACACCGGGGAGCTGTTTTTT. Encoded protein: CASSLELGGLNTGELFF.

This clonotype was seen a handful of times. This CDR3 reads CATSESPGYSNQPQHF. CDR3 in DNA: TGTGCCACCAGTGAATCCCCCGGATATAGCAATCAGCCCCAGCATTTT. This chain uses TRBV24-1 with TRBJ1-5; D gene unclear. The CDR3 covers 16 residues. V lost 4 bases and J lost 0, with 12 bases in between. The germline V gene encodes CDR1 KGHDR and CDR2 SFDVKD.

CDR3 nucleotides: TGCGCCAGCAGCTTCGCAGTCGGAACTAGCACAGATACGCAGTATTTT. Encoded protein: CASSFAVGTSTDTQYF. This chain uses TRBV5-1 with TRBJ2-3, with D unclear. Trimming left V 2 bases short and J 0 bases short, with 13 bases between. CDR3 length: 16 residues. The germline gives CDR1 SGHRS, CDR2 YFSETQ.

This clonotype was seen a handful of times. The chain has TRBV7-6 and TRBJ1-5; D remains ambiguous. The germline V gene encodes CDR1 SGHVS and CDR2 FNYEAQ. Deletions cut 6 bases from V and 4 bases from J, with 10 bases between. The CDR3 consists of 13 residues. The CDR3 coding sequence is TGTGCCAGCAGTCGGACGGGGAATCAGCCCCAGCATTTT. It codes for CASSRTGNQPQHF. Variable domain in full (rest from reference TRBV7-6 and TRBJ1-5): GAGVSQSPRYKVTKRGQDVALRCDPISGHVSLYWYRQALGQGPEFLTYFNYEAQQDKSGLPNDRFSAERPEGSISTLTIQRTEQRDSAMYRCASSRTGNQPQHFGDGTRLSIL.

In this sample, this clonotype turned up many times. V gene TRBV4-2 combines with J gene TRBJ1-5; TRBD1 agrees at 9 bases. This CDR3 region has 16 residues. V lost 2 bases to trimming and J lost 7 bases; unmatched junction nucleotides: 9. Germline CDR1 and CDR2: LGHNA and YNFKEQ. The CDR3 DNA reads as TGTGCCAGCAGCCAACCACAGGGGGCGGGTGGACAGCCCCAGCATTTT. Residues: CASSQPQGAGGQPQHF.

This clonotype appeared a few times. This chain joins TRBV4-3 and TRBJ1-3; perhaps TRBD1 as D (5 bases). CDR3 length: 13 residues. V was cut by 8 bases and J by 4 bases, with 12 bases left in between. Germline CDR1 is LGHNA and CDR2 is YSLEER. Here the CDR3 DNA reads TGCGCCAGCGGCTTGCAGGGAGGAAACACCATATATTTT. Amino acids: CASGLQGGNTIYF.